One sample yielded the 6 T cell receptor beta chains listed below, sequenced in a study of beta chain features in type 1 diabetes. Every bit of the isolated RNA underwent reverse transcription, so sequencing read expressed TCRB transcripts. Repertoires were generated with immunoSEQ multiplex PCR, while TCRdb's copy carries only in-frame clones and drops some. The sample lists more than 150,000 clones, about 12% seen once, with roughly 0.6% in the top ten. The sample taken for sequencing was central memory CD4+ T cells from blood. The receptors come from a young woman in good health.

This clone was seen a handful of times. This chain connects TRBV16 to TRBJ2-1; 10 bases map to TRBD2. From germline, CDR1 is KGHSY and CDR2 FQNENV. V shed 4 bases, J shed 0 bases, and the junction held 6 bases outside the gene matches. The CDR3 is 17 residues long. The CDR3 DNA reads as TGTGCCAGCAGCCCAACTAGCGGGAAGAGCTCCTACAATGAGCAGTTCTTC. Protein sequence: CASSPTSGKSSYNEQFF.

This clone has just a few counts. The genes are TRBV4-3 and TRBJ1-2; 8 nucleotides agree with TRBD1. Germline V lookup: CDR1 LGHNA, CDR2 YSLEER. With V trimmed by 0 bases and J by 3 bases, 6 bases remained unmatched. The CDR3 totals 16 residues. CDR3 sequence: CASSQDITGGYYGYTF. The CDR3 DNA reads TGCGCCAGCAGCCAAGATATAACAGGGGGGTACTATGGCTACACCTTC.

This clone was found a few times. The chain's CDR3 is CASSGKAVNTGELFF. Here the CDR3 DNA reads TGTGCCAGCAGCGGGAAAGCGGTAAACACCGGGGAGCTGTTTTTT. The rearrangement uses TRBV7-3 and TRBJ2-2; possibly TRBD2 for D (5 bases). V lost 5 bases and J 2 bases, leaving 12 bases between the germline ends. This CDR3 region has 15 residues. Germline CDR1 is SGHTA and CDR2 is FQGTGA. Full variable domain (missing parts from reference TRBV7-3 and TRBJ2-2): GAGVSQTPSNKVTEKGKYVELRCDPISGHTALYWYRQSLGQGPEFLIYFQGTGAADDSGLPNDRFFAVRPEGSVSTLKIQRTERGDSAVYLCASSGKAVNTGELFFGEGSRLTVL.

This sequence joins TRBV18 and TRBJ2-1; possible D gene TRBD2, 6 bases. CDR1 and CDR2 (germline): KGHSH, LQKENI. This CDR3 has 14 amino acids. V was clipped by 4 bases and J by 8 bases, with 15 bases between them. DNA for the CDR3: TGTGCCAGCTCACGTTCGGGCAGGGAGGATGAGCAGTTCTTC. Translated: CASSRSGREDEQFF.

The V gene is TRBV28, the J gene TRBJ1-2; unclear D gene. CDR3 size: 13 residues. In germline, CDR1 is MDHEN, CDR2 SYDVKM. The ends were cut back, 6 bases at V and 4 bases at J, with 12 bases in the middle. CDR3 coding DNA: TGTGCCAGCAGGGAAGATGGGCTCTATGGCTACACCTTC. It encodes CASREDGLYGYTF.

Remarks on this clone: This same CDR3 is encoded by further DNA sequences in the sample. The chain joins TRBV15 to TRBJ1-5, with a possible D match to TRBD1 (5 bases). CDR1 and CDR2 from the germline V gene are LNHNV and YYDKDF (reference sequence). CDR3 size: 16 residues. Trimming removed 0 bases at V and 4 bases at J, with 13 bases between. The CDR3 nucleotides read TGTGCCACCAGCAGAGATCAAGGGCAGGGAAATCAGCCCCAGCATTTT. The encoded protein is CATSRDQGQGNQPQHF.